These T cell receptor beta chains were read from a single sample in a study of Ad26.COV2.S vaccination and SARS-CoV-2 variants. Some clones are missing from TCRdb's copy, which holds only in-frame ones; the method was immunoSEQ multiplex PCR. This table holds 300,000 to 400,000 clones, around 84% found once. The input for sequencing was peripheral blood, taken in a trial of Ad26.COV2.S vaccine versus placebo. These receptors were obtained from a person between 18 and 65 years old who received the Ad26.COV2.S COVID-19 vaccine or a placebo. Each CDR3 is given with its conserved first and last residue. The order of the fields is D gene, J gene, clone size, V gene, CDR3 DNA, CDR3 protein. A D gene is named only where the DNA matches it firmly. Expanded clones get a size class; other rows say once, few or many, or leave the size out.

D: TRBD1; J: TRBJ1-4; size: NA; V: TRBV10-3; DNA: TGTGCCATCCGGACAGGGGGAGATGAAAAACTGTTTTTT; CDR3: CAIRTGGDEKLFF
D: NA; J: TRBJ1-2; size: few; V: TRBV11-2; DNA: TGTGCCAGCAGCCGAGGGGCCCCCAAGGGCTATGGCTACACCTTC; CDR3: CASSRGAPKGYGYTF
D: NA; J: TRBJ2-7; size: NA; V: TRBV5-1; DNA: TGCGCCAGCAACCCATCGACTGGGCCCTACGAGCAGTACTTC; CDR3: CASNPSTGPYEQYF
D: TRBD2; J: TRBJ2-2; size: NA; V: TRBV4-3; DNA: TGCGCCAGCAGCCAAGATACCCAGCGGGGCGCCGGGGAGCTGTTTTTT; CDR3: CASSQDTQRGAGELFF
D: NA; J: TRBJ1-6; size: NA; V: TRBV13; DNA: TGTGCCAGCAGCCACCGGGACCCATATTCACCCCTCCACTTT; CDR3: CASSHRDPYSPLHF
D: TRBD2; J: TRBJ2-7; size: NA; V: TRBV9; DNA: TGTGCCAGCAGCGTAGGGGCGGGGGAAATCTACGAGCAGTACTTC; CDR3: CASSVGAGEIYEQYF
D: NA; J: TRBJ1-2; size: NA; V: TRBV29-1; DNA: TGCAGCGGGGGCAACCTCGCGGAGACGCAAGGCTACACCTTC; CDR3: CSGGNLAETQGYTF
D: NA; J: TRBJ1-3; size: NA; V: TRBV13; DNA: TGTGCCAGCAGCCCCGGGCCGGGCCTTACAAACACCATATATTTT; CDR3: CASSPGPGLTNTIYF
D: TRBD1; J: TRBJ2-7; size: NA; V: TRBV6-2/TRBV6-3; DNA: TGTGCCAGCAGCTGGGACAGGGGGTTCTCCTACGAGCAGTACTTC; CDR3: CASSWDRGFSYEQYF
D: TRBD1; J: TRBJ2-7; size: few; V: TRBV6-6; DNA: TGTGCCAGCAGTCGGACAGGGGGCGGTTACGAGCAGTACTTC; CDR3: CASSRTGGGYEQYF
D: TRBD2; J: TRBJ2-5; size: NA; V: TRBV30; DNA: TGTGCCTGCATTTTCTGGACTAGTGTCGAAGAGACCCAGTACTTC; CDR3: CACIFWTSVEETQYF
D: NA; J: TRBJ1-5; size: NA; V: TRBV6-5; DNA: TGTGCCAGCGCCAGGACAGAGGGAAATCAGCCCCAGCATTTT; CDR3: CASARTEGNQPQHF
D: TRBD1; J: TRBJ2-7; size: NA; V: TRBV18; DNA: TGTGCCAGCTCACCAACTCCAGGGGGCTTTACCTACGAGCAGTACTTC; CDR3: CASSPTPGGFTYEQYF